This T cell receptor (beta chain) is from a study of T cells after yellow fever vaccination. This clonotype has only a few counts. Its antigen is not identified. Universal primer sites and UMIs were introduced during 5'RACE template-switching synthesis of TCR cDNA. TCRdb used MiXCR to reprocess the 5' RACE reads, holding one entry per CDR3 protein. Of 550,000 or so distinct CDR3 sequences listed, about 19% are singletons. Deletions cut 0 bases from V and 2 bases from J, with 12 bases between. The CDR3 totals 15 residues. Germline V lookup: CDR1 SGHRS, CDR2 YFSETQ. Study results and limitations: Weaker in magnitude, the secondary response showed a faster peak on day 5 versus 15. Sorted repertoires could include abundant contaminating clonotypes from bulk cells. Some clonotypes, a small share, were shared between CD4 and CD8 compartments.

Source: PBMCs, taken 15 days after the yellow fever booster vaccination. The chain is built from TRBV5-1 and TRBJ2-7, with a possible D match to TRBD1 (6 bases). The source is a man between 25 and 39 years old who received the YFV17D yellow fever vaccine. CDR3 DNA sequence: TGCGCCAGCAGCTTGGTAGGGGACAACGCCTACGAGCAGTACTTC. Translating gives CASSLVGDNAYEQYF.